This TCR beta chain was identified during a study of regulatory T cells in long-lasting Graves disease. Time point given: newly diagnosed GD, antithyroid drugs for less than 3 months. Construction of the TCR library relied on RNA isolated from PBMCs. The germline V gene has CDR1 SEHNR and CDR2 FQNEAQ (reference sequence). CDR3 length equals 14 residues. V shed 1 base and J shed 4 bases, with 10 bases lying between them. Whole-study findings and limits: What was studied was peripheral blood only, and not thyroid tissue. Persistent Graves' patients possessed reduced TCR diversity relative to recently diagnosed ones. Persistent patients had a count of shared public clonotypes (about 2,500) that exceeded that of new patients (about 970). There were preferences for TRBV28, TRBJ1-2 and TRBJ2-5 in persistent disease.

CDR3-region Arm-PCR and iRepertoire HTBI primers produced the TCR beta libraries. One entry per CDR3 protein results from TCRdb running MiXCR on the multiplex PCR reads. Seen here are 390,000 or so distinct CDR3 sequences, roughly 10% observed once, and the top ten hold over 15%. This clonotype was counted only a few times. What it recognizes is unknown. This same sample was also part of a study on T cells in Graves' hyperthyroidism and ophthalmopathy.

This chain uses TRBV7-9 with TRBJ1-2; D is uncertain. Sequencing was performed on peripheral blood mononuclear cells (PBMCs), taken at new diagnosis, from a patient treated with antithyroid drugs. The clonotype comes from a woman between 18 and 30 years old with Graves disease. The CDR3, as DNA: TGTGCCAGCAGCTTAGTCGTGGAGCGCTATGGCTACACCTTC. Translating gives CASSLVVERYGYTF. Full variable domain (remainder filled in from reference TRBV7-9 and TRBJ1-2): DTGVSQNPRHKITKRGQNVTFRCDPISEHNRLYWYRQTLGQGPEFLTYFQNEAQLEKSRLLSDRFSAERPKGSFSTLEIQRTEQGDSAMYLCASSLVVERYGYTFGSGTRLTVV.